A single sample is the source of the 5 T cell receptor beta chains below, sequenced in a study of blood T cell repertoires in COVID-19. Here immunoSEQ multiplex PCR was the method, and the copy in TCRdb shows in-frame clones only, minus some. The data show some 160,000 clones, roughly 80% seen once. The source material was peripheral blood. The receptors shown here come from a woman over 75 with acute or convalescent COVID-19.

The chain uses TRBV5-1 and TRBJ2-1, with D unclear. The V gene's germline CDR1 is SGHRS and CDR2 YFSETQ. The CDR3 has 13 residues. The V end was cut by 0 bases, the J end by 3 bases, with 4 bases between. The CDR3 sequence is CASSLEHYNEQFF. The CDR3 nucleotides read TGCGCCAGCAGCTTGGAGCACTACAATGAGCAGTTCTTC.

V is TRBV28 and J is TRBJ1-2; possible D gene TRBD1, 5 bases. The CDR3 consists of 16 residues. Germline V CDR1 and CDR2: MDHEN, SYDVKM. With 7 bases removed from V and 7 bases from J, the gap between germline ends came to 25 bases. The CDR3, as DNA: TGTGCCAGCACCCCCCAGGGCGGCGGGGGTTTGGGTGGCTACACCTTC. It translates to CASTPQGGGGLGGYTF.

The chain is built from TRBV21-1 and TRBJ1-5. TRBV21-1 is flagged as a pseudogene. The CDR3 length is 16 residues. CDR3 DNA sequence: TGTGCCAGCAGCCAAAGACGGCGAGGGCCTGATCAGCCCCAGCATTTT. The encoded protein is CASSQRRRGPDQPQHF.

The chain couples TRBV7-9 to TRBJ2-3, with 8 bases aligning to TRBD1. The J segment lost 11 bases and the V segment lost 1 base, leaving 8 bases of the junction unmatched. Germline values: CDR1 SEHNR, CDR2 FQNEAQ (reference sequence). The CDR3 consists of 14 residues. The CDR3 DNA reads TGTGCCAGCAGCTTAGGGCAGGGGGCCCCCGGGCAGTATTTT. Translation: CASSLGQGAPGQYF.

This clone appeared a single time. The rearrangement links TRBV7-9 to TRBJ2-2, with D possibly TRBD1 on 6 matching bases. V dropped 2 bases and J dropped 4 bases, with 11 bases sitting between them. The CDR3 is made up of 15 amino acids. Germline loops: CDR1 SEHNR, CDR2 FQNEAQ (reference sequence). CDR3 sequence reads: CASSLNRVGTGELFF. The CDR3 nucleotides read TGTGCCAGCAGCTTAAACAGGGTGGGCACCGGGGAGCTGTTTTTT.